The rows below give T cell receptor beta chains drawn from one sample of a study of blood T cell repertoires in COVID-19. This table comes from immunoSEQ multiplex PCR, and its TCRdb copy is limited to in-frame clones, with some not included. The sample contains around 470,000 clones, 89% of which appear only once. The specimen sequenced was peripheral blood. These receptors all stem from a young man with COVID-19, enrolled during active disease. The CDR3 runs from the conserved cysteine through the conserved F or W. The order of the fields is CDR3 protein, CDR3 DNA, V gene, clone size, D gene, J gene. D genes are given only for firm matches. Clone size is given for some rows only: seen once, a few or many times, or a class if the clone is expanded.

CASTGGAVNTQYF,TGTGCCAGTACAGGGGGCGCGGTAAATACGCAGTATTTT,TRBV2,-,TRBD1,TRBJ2-3
CASSPTEASGIRNEQFF,TGTGCCAGCTCACCTACTGAGGCTAGCGGGATTCGCAATGAGCAGTTCTTC,TRBV18,-,TRBD2,TRBJ2-1
CAWSPPGLRRNEQYF,TGTGCCTGGAGTCCACCGGGACTCAGGAGGAACGAGCAGTACTTC,TRBV30,-,-,TRBJ2-7
CASASGGAAIYTQYF,TGTGCCAGCGCAAGCGGGGGGGCCGCCATATATACGCAGTATTTT,TRBV2,-,TRBD2,TRBJ2-3
CASSTPYRVTGELFF,TGTGCCAGCAGTACCCCTTACAGGGTTACCGGGGAGCTGTTTTTT,TRBV28,few,-,TRBJ2-2
CASSPTGLAGSSYEQYF,TGTGCCAGCAGCCCCACCGGACTAGCGGGGAGCTCCTACGAGCAGTACTTC,TRBV7-6,-,TRBD2,TRBJ2-7
CASNQQGEAFF,TGTGCCAGCAATCAACAGGGGGAAGCTTTCTTT,TRBV6-6,-,TRBD1,TRBJ1-1
CASSFSGGAVDTQYF,TGTGCCAGCAGCTTCAGCGGGGGGGCCGTAGATACGCAGTATTTT,TRBV5-6,-,TRBD2,TRBJ2-3
CASSYLVGGNYEQYF,TGTGCCAGCAGCTACCTGGTCGGAGGGAACTACGAGCAGTACTTC,TRBV5-5,-,-,TRBJ2-7
CASKLAADTQYF,TGTGCCAGCAAGCTAGCGGCAGATACGCAGTATTTT,TRBV2,-,TRBD2,TRBJ2-3
CASSLGTSPTYEQYF,TGTGCCAGCAGCCTAGGGACTAGCCCCACCTACGAGCAGTACTTC,TRBV7-3,-,TRBD2,TRBJ2-7
CASSWELASNEQFF,TGTGCCAGCAGTTGGGAACTAGCGAGCAATGAGCAGTTCTTC,TRBV28,-,TRBD2,TRBJ2-1
CASSTGGANQPQHF,TGTGCCAGTAGTACAGGAGGGGCCAATCAGCCCCAGCATTTT,TRBV19,-,-,TRBJ1-5
CATSRENRGGSTIYF,TGTGCCACCAGCAGAGAAAACAGGGGCGGTAGCACCATATATTTT,TRBV15,-,TRBD1,TRBJ1-3
CASSYRGRDTEAFF,TGTGCCAGCAGCTACAGGGGCCGAGACACTGAAGCTTTCTTT,TRBV13,-,TRBD1,TRBJ1-1
CATSRDSGAWNTGELFF,TGTGCCACCAGCAGAGATTCTGGGGCATGGAACACCGGGGAGCTGTTTTTT,TRBV15,-,-,TRBJ2-2
CASSLDPGVTEAFF,TGCGCCAGCAGCTTGGATCCGGGTGTCACTGAAGCTTTCTTT,TRBV5-1,-,-,TRBJ1-1
CASSLKFLRVTSGGTGELFF,TGTGCCAGCAGCCTTAAATTCCTGAGGGTGACTAGCGGGGGCACCGGGGAGCTGTTTTTT,TRBV3-1/TRBV3-2,-,TRBD2,TRBJ2-2
CASSRGGSFPGNTIYF,TGTGCCAGTAGCCGAGGTGGGAGCTTCCCCGGAAACACCATATATTTT,TRBV19,-,-,TRBJ1-3
CASSPQGEQFF,TGTGCCAGCAGCCCACAGGGTGAGCAGTTCTTC,TRBV2,-,-,TRBJ2-1
CASWTGINTIYF,TGTGCCAGCTGGACAGGGATAAACACCATATATTTT,TRBV19,-,TRBD1,TRBJ1-3
CASSQGRVSSYNEQFF,TGCGCCAGCAGCCAAGGCAGGGTCAGCTCCTACAATGAGCAGTTCTTC,TRBV4-1,-,-,TRBJ2-1
CASSLRGNMNTEAFF,TGCGCCAGCAGTCTACGGGGGAACATGAACACTGAAGCTTTCTTT,TRBV23-1,-,-,TRBJ1-1
CASSPRGGRALLADTQYF,TGTGCCAGCAGCCCGAGGGGGGGGAGGGCCTTATTAGCAGATACGCAGTATTTT,TRBV7-8,-,-,TRBJ2-3
CASGKTGDTEAFF,TGTGCCAGCGGAAAGACAGGGGACACTGAAGCTTTCTTT,TRBV2,-,TRBD1,TRBJ1-1
CASRVPTGNYGYTF,TGTGCCAGTAGAGTCCCTACAGGAAACTATGGCTACACCTTC,TRBV19,-,-,TRBJ1-2
CASSGTAYTGELFF,TGTGCCAGCAGCGGGACAGCCTACACCGGGGAGCTGTTTTTT,TRBV11-2,-,TRBD1,TRBJ2-2
CASSLELGQMNTEAFF,TGTGCCAGCAGCTTGGAATTGGGACAGATGAACACTGAAGCTTTCTTT,TRBV5-6,-,TRBD1,TRBJ1-1